These T cell receptor beta chains were read from a single sample in a study of cytomegalovirus exposure and HLA in healthy donors. Assay used: immunoSEQ multiplex PCR; TCRdb lists only in-frame clones, some missing. The sample contains 130,000 to 150,000 clones, over 60% of which appear only once. The specimen was PBMCs. These receptors were taken from a middle-aged woman in good health and CMV-seronegative. The CDR3 runs from the conserved cysteine through the conserved F or W.

V gene: TRBV6-1
CDR3 protein: CASSRTLSYEQYF

V gene: TRBV6-1
CDR3 protein: CASSGVVYNEQFF

V gene: TRBV16
CDR3 protein: CASSQSFILNEKLFF

V gene: TRBV5-5
CDR3 protein: CASSSKGVYGYTF

V gene: TRBV25-1
CDR3 protein: CASSAQGWGPQHF

V gene: TRBV4-1
CDR3 protein: CASSHPGQRREKLFF

V gene: TRBV6-1
CDR3 protein: CASSAAGGSSYGYTF

V gene: TRBV5-4
CDR3 protein: CASSLGQGGYNSPLHF

V gene: TRBV11-2
CDR3 protein: CASNVLAGDTDTQYF

V gene: TRBV28
CDR3 protein: CASRRGGGETQYF

V gene: TRBV29-1
CDR3 protein: CSVGQGNYGYTF

V gene: TRBV19
CDR3 protein: CASSTRETGMSTDTQYF

V gene: TRBV30
CDR3 protein: CARGYGTGGNQETQYF

V gene: TRBV5-4
CDR3 protein: CASSSSGTSGHNEQFF

V gene: TRBV6-5
CDR3 protein: CASRSTVNQPQHF

V gene: TRBV7-9
CDR3 protein: CASSAGYSNQPQHF

V gene: TRBV7-9
CDR3 protein: CASSRQGNGGYTF

V gene: TRBV2
CDR3 protein: CASSEWTSGYNEQFF

V gene: TRBV6-6
CDR3 protein: CASSHRAGADTQYF